The 30 T cell receptor beta chains below all came from one sample that was sequenced in a study of OX40 agonist ivuxolimab in advanced cancers. Method: immunoSEQ multiplex PCR; TCRdb's copy keeps in-frame clones and lacks some. Among roughly 60,000 clones listed, about 83% were seen once. The specimen was CD4+ or CD8+ T cells sorted from blood, collected in a trial of the OX40 agonist ivuxolimab. The receptors stem from an adult with an advanced solid tumor such as melanoma, head and neck, liver or kidney cancer.

A single count supports this clone. V and J are TRBV19 and TRBJ1-1; D call uncertain. The V end was cut by 4 bases, the J end by 0 bases, with 6 bases between. Germline V lookup: CDR1 LNHDA, CDR2 SQIVND (reference sequence). The length of the CDR3 is 13 residues. Here the CDR3 reads CASSRGVNTEAFF. CDR3 DNA: TGTGCCAGTAGTAGGGGTGTGAACACTGAAGCTTTCTTT.

The chain is built from TRBV19 and TRBJ2-4; TRBD1 or TRBD2 may be the D gene (5 bases each). Per germline, CDR1 LNHDA and CDR2 SQIVND (reference sequence). The CDR3 has 15 residues. V was shortened by 4 bases and J by 2 bases, with 12 bases between the two germline ends. The CDR3, as DNA: TGTGCCAGTAGTAAGACCGGGACCACCAAAAACATTCAGTACTTC. This translates into CASSKTGTTKNIQYF. The complete variable domain, with remaining parts taken from reference TRBV19 and TRBJ2-4, reads DGGITQSPKYLFRKEGQNVTLSCEQNLNHDAMYWYRQDPGQGLRLIYYSQIVNDFQKGDIAEGYSVSREKKESFPLTVTSAQKNPTAFYLCASSKTGTTKNIQYFGAGTRLSVL.

This chain links TRBV15 with TRBJ1-3; TRBD1 is a possible D gene (5 bases). The germline V and J ends were trimmed by 7 bases and 0 bases, with 16 bases remaining between them. Germline V gene data show CDR1 as LNHNV and CDR2 as YYDKDF (reference sequence). The CDR3 extends over 16 amino acids. The CDR3 DNA follows: TGTGCCACCACCCCAGGGTCTTTCAGCTCTGGAAACACCATATATTTT. This sequence encodes CATTPGSFSSGNTIYF.

This chain links TRBV15 with TRBJ2-3; unclear D gene. Germline CDR1 reads LNHNV; CDR2 reads YYDKDF (reference sequence). The ends were cut back, 5 bases at V and 4 bases at J, with 7 bases in the middle. This CDR3 contains 12 residues. Written as DNA, the CDR3 is TGTGCCACCAGCCTTGGGGCAGATACGCAGTATTTT. Translated: CATSLGADTQYF.

The chain recombines TRBV4-1 with TRBJ2-4; TRBD2 aligns across 8 bases. Germline trimming cut 1 base from V and 0 bases from J; bases unmatched to any gene: 2. The length of the CDR3 is 16 residues. Germline V gene data show CDR1 as MGHRA and CDR2 as YSYEKL. The CDR3: CASSQVTSGAKNIQYF. Here the CDR3 DNA reads TGCGCCAGCAGCCAAGTTACTAGCGGAGCCAAAAACATTCAGTACTTC.

The gene calls are TRBV7-8 and TRBJ1-2; D gene unclear. This CDR3 is 15 amino acids long. Trimming removed 1 base from V and 8 bases from J, with 17 bases in between. Germline-derived CDR1 and CDR2 are SGHVS and FQNEAQ. The CDR3 protein is CASSLDPLAIWGYTF. CDR3 DNA sequence: TGTGCCAGCAGCTTAGATCCTTTGGCCATTTGGGGCTACACCTTC.

This sequence joins TRBV9 and TRBJ2-1; the match to TRBD2 covers 12 bases. Germline V gene lookup returns CDR1 SGDLS and CDR2 YYNGEE. The CDR3 extends over 16 amino acids. V lost 4 bases and J lost 4; bases outside the gene matches: 6. The CDR3 DNA is TGTGCCAGCAGCCCTCGGCTAGCGGGAGGGTACAATGAGCAGTTCTTC. Translated: CASSPRLAGGYNEQFF.

This chain joins TRBV7-9 and TRBJ2-7; TRBD1 might be the D (5 bases). This CDR3 is built from 14 residues. V lost 2 bases and J lost 2, with 10 bases in between. Germline CDR1 reads SEHNR; CDR2 reads FQNEAQ (reference sequence). The CDR3 nucleotides are TGTGCCAGCAGCTTATGGGCAGGGACCTACGAGCAGTACTTC. Amino acids: CASSLWAGTYEQYF. The full variable domain, rest sourced from reference TRBV7-9 and TRBJ2-7, is DTGVSQNPRHKITKRGQNVTFRCDPISEHNRLYWYRQTLGQGPEFLTYFQNEAQLEKSRLLSDRFSAERPKGSFSTLEIQRTEQGDSAMYLCASSLWAGTYEQYFGPGTRLTVT.

The V gene is TRBV5-1, the J gene TRBJ2-7, with no clear D. Germline CDR1 is SGHRS and CDR2 is YFSETQ. This CDR3 contains 13 residues. V was clipped by 1 base and J by 2 bases, with 7 bases between them. The CDR3 DNA follows: TGCGCCAGCAGCTTGTCACAGACCTACGAGCAGTACTTC. Translating it yields CASSLSQTYEQYF.

V and J are TRBV7-9 and TRBJ2-3; no reliable D call. V lost 5 bases, J lost 0 bases, and 9 bases lay in between. CDR1 and CDR2 from the germline V gene are SEHNR and FQNEAQ (reference sequence). The CDR3 covers 14 residues. CDR3 residues: CASSPLGSTDTQYF. DNA of the CDR3: TGTGCCAGCAGCCCCCTGGGGAGCACAGATACGCAGTATTTT.

In DNA, the CDR3 is TGTGCCAGCAGTGGAATGGAGGGTAGAAGGAGGAGAACGCAGCCCCAGCATTTT. Encoded protein: CASSGMEGRRRRTQPQHF. V gene TRBV6-1 combines with J gene TRBJ1-5; D not resolved. Germline CDR1 and CDR2: MNHNS and SASEGT. This CDR3 spans 18 amino acids. The ends were cut back, 4 bases at V and 7 bases at J, with 26 bases in the middle.

This chain connects TRBV6-5 to TRBJ1-2; D is unclear. The CDR3 is made up of 11 amino acids. Germline lookup yields CDR1 MNHEY and CDR2 SVGAGI. The ends were cut back, 8 bases at V and 1 base at J, with 5 bases in the middle. CDR3 region: CASSSNYGYTF. The CDR3 bases are TGTGCCAGCTCGAGTAACTATGGCTACACCTTC.

This sequence joins TRBV28 and TRBJ1-5, with D uncertain. In germline, CDR1 is MDHEN, CDR2 SYDVKM. V dropped 3 bases and J dropped 0 bases, with 6 bases sitting between them. This CDR3 is 14 amino acids long. The CDR3 region is CASSLWTSNQPQHF. The CDR3 DNA reads as TGTGCCAGCAGTTTGTGGACTAGCAATCAGCCCCAGCATTTT.

This clone was picked up one time. The chain recombines TRBV7-9 with TRBJ2-3; TRBD1 aligns across 11 bases. Germline assignment: CDR1 SEHNR and CDR2 FQNEAQ (reference sequence). The CDR3 spans 15 residues. V shed 8 bases and J 4 bases; nucleotides not matched to a gene: 8. The CDR3 coding sequence is TGTGCCAGCGTTAGGGACAGGGGGTTCTCAGATACGCAGTATTTT. Its translation is CASVRDRGFSDTQYF.

This chain links TRBV11-2 with TRBJ2-7; D is perhaps TRBD2 (6 bases). Trimming left V 1 base short and J 6 bases short, with 10 bases between. Per the germline V gene, CDR1 is SGHAT and CDR2 is FQNNGV. The length of the CDR3 is 13 residues. CDR3 residues: CASSLVAVREQYF. In DNA form, the CDR3 reads TGTGCCAGCAGCTTAGTAGCGGTTCGCGAGCAGTACTTC. Variable domain in full (rest from reference TRBV11-2 and TRBJ2-7): EAGVAQSPRYKIIEKRQSVAFWCNPISGHATLYWYQQILGQGPKLLIQFQNNGVVDDSQLPKDRFSAERLKGVDSTLKIQPAKLEDSAVYLCASSLVAVREQYFGPGTRLTVT.

The CDR3 DNA reads as TGTGCCAGCAGCGTAGGTCCGGGACTACAATGGGAGCAGTACTTC. Its protein product is CASSVGPGLQWEQYF. The chain uses TRBV9 and TRBJ2-7; 7 nucleotides line up with TRBD2. This CDR3 is built from 15 residues. The germline gives CDR1 SGDLS, CDR2 YYNGEE. V gave up 0 bases and J gave up 7 bases; unmatched junction bases: 10.

The chain combines TRBV6-5 with TRBJ2-3; D gene unclear. With 6 bases removed from V and 8 bases from J, the gap between germline ends came to 9 bases. The CDR3 has 11 residues. Germline values: CDR1 MNHEY, CDR2 SVGAGI. Here the CDR3 reads CASRGATTQYF. The CDR3 DNA is TGTGCCAGCAGGGGCGCGACTACGCAGTATTTT.

The chain joins TRBV15 to TRBJ2-7, with a tentative D call TRBD1 (5 bases). Germline V CDR1 and CDR2: LNHNV, YYDKDF (reference sequence). Trimming removed 3 bases at V and 6 bases at J, with 12 bases between. The CDR3 extends over 13 amino acids. The CDR3 spells CATSRDNGVEQYF. As DNA, the CDR3 is TGTGCCACCAGCAGGGACAATGGGGTCGAGCAGTACTTC.

This chain joins TRBV30 and TRBJ1-2, with D unclear. V lost 2 bases, J lost 8 bases, and 12 bases lay in between. This CDR3 has 12 residues. Germline-derived CDR1 and CDR2 are GTSNPN and SVGIG (reference sequence). The CDR3 sequence: CAWSRAPGGYTF. CDR3 in DNA: TGTGCCTGGAGTCGAGCCCCGGGGGGCTACACCTTC.

V is TRBV2 and J is TRBJ2-5; the D call may be TRBD1 or TRBD2 (5 bases each). Germline V gives CDR1 SNHLY, CDR2 FYNNEI. Trimming took off 5 bases at V and 5 bases at J, with 12 bases between the two ends. CDR3 length: 13 amino acids. The CDR3 DNA follows: TGTGCCAGCAGTCCTGGGACGGGGGAGACCCAGTACTTC. It yields the protein CASSPGTGETQYF. The entire variable domain, with the rest obtained from reference TRBV2 and TRBJ2-5, is as follows: EPEVTQTPSHQVTQMGQEVILRCVPISNHLYFYWYRQILGQKVEFLVSFYNNEISEKSEIFDDQFSVERPDGSNFTLKIRSTKLEDSAMYFCASSPGTGETQYFGPGTRLLVL.

The rearrangement uses TRBV14 and TRBJ2-1, with D possibly matching TRBD2 (6 bases). V shed 4 bases and J shed 7 bases, with 14 bases lying between them. Germline CDR1 and CDR2: SGHDN and FVKESK. The CDR3 has 14 amino acids. The CDR3 DNA reads TGTGCCAGCAGCCCCTCGGGACTTTTAAATGAGCAGTTCTTC. This translates into CASSPSGLLNEQFF. The whole variable domain, filled in from reference TRBV14 and TRBJ2-1, reads EAGVTQFPSHSVIEKGQTVTLRCDPISGHDNLYWYRRVMGKEIKFLLHFVKESKQDESGMPNNRFLAERTGGTYSTLKVQPAELEDSGVYFCASSPSGLLNEQFFGPGTRLTVL.

This clone is a singleton in its sample. V is TRBV5-4 and J is TRBJ2-5; D uncertain. The CDR3 has 14 amino acids. Trimming took 0 bases from V and 8 from J, leaving 14 bases between them. The germline CDR1 and CDR2 sequences are SGHNT and YYREEE (reference sequence). The CDR3 region is CASSLGNTEVTQYF. CDR3 nucleotide sequence: TGTGCCAGCAGCTTGGGAAACACCGAAGTTACCCAGTACTTC.

The rearrangement uses TRBV2 and TRBJ2-7; D perhaps matches TRBD2 (6 bases). This CDR3 contains 13 residues. Germline CDR1 SNHLY, CDR2 FYNNEI. V was pared by 3 bases and J by 1 base, with 7 bases between. CDR3 sequence reads: CASSEGLSYEQYF. The DNA for the CDR3 is TGTGCCAGCAGTGAGGGACTTTCCTACGAGCAGTACTTC.

The chain has TRBV29-1 and TRBJ1-2, with a possible D match to TRBD1 (5 bases). The CDR3 loop spans 13 amino acids. Germline V gene sequence: CDR1 SQVTM, CDR2 ANQGSEA. V shed 4 bases and J shed 3 bases, with 12 bases lying between them. The CDR3 DNA is TGCAGCGTTGGGGGGGGAATTGACTATGGCTACACCTTC. Translating gives CSVGGGIDYGYTF. Based on the CDR3 plus reference TRBV29-1 and TRBJ1-2, the full variable domain is SAVISQKPSRDICQRGTSLTIQCQVDSQVTMMFWYRQQPGQSLTLIATANQGSEATYESGFVIDKFPISRPNLTFSTLTVSNMSPEDSSIYLCSVGGGIDYGYTFGSGTRLTVV.

V is TRBV11-2 and J is TRBJ2-7, with 7 bases matching TRBD2. V lost 0 bases and J lost 0; bases outside the gene matches: 2. There are 15 residues in the CDR3. Germline assignment: CDR1 SGHAT and CDR2 FQNNGV. CDR3 DNA sequence: TGTGCCAGCAGCTTAGAGGGCGGGAGCTCCTACGAGCAGTACTTC. Its translation: CASSLEGGSSYEQYF. The full variable domain, with the rest looked up from reference TRBV11-2 and TRBJ2-7, is EAGVAQSPRYKIIEKRQSVAFWCNPISGHATLYWYQQILGQGPKLLIQFQNNGVVDDSQLPKDRFSAERLKGVDSTLKIQPAKLEDSAVYLCASSLEGGSSYEQYFGPGTRLTVT.

The V gene is TRBV27, the J gene TRBJ1-5; 9 positions match TRBD1. Per the germline V gene, CDR1 is MNHEY and CDR2 is SMNVEV (reference sequence). The CDR3 totals 13 residues. J lost 6 bases, V lost 6 bases, and 3 bases had no gene match. In nucleotides, the CDR3 is TGTGCCAGCAGACAGACAGGGGGTCAGCCCCAGCATTTT. Translated: CASRQTGGQPQHF.

The CDR3 sequence is CASSSSYEQYF. The DNA for the CDR3 is TGCGCCAGCAGCTCCTCCTACGAGCAGTACTTC. The chain recombines TRBV5-1 with TRBJ2-7; D gene uncertain. Trimming took off 3 bases at V and 0 bases at J, with 1 base between the two ends. Germline CDR1 is SGHRS and CDR2 is YFSETQ. The CDR3 loop spans 11 amino acids. The whole variable domain, remainder taken from reference TRBV5-1 and TRBJ2-7, is KAGVTQTPRYLIKTRGQQVTLSCSPISGHRSVSWYQQTPGQGLQFLFEYFSETQRNKGNFPGRFSGRQFSNSRSEMNVSTLELGDSALYLCASSSSYEQYFGPGTRLTVT.

The chain carries TRBV5-1 and TRBJ2-5; 12 bases map to TRBD2. This CDR3 has 17 amino acids. CDR1 is SGHRS and CDR2 is YFSETQ in the germline V gene. Trimming removed 4 bases from V and 5 bases from J; junction bases left unmatched: 12. In DNA form, the CDR3 reads TGCGCCAGCAGCCCGAGGGCTAGCGGGAGGGCCTGGGAGACCCAGTACTTC. It codes for CASSPRASGRAWETQYF. The entire variable domain, with the rest obtained from reference TRBV5-1 and TRBJ2-5, is as follows: KAGVTQTPRYLIKTRGQQVTLSCSPISGHRSVSWYQQTPGQGLQFLFEYFSETQRNKGNFPGRFSGRQFSNSRSEMNVSTLELGDSALYLCASSPRASGRAWETQYFGPGTRLLVL.

This clone is termed medium-sized (0.01 to 0.1%). The chain recombines TRBV19 with TRBJ1-5, with D unresolved. Trimming removed 3 bases at V and 1 base at J, with 13 bases between. This CDR3 contains 16 residues. CDR1 LNHDA and CDR2 SQIVND come from the germline V gene (reference sequence). Here the CDR3 DNA reads TGTGCCAGTAGTATGCAGCAGGCGGTGAGCAATCAGCCCCAGCATTTT. It codes for CASSMQQAVSNQPQHF.

The rearrangement uses TRBV5-1 and TRBJ2-5, with 13 bases fitting TRBD2. V shed 2 bases, J shed 5 bases, and the junction held 12 bases outside the gene matches. Germline-derived CDR1 and CDR2 are SGHRS and YFSETQ. The CDR3 extends over 18 amino acids. This CDR3 is CASSFGTGTSGKPETQYF. The CDR3 DNA reads TGCGCCAGCAGCTTTGGGACCGGGACTAGCGGGAAACCGGAGACCCAGTACTTC. The full variable domain, its missing parts supplied by reference TRBV5-1 and TRBJ2-5, is KAGVTQTPRYLIKTRGQQVTLSCSPISGHRSVSWYQQTPGQGLQFLFEYFSETQRNKGNFPGRFSGRQFSNSRSEMNVSTLELGDSALYLCASSFGTGTSGKPETQYFGPGTRLLVL.